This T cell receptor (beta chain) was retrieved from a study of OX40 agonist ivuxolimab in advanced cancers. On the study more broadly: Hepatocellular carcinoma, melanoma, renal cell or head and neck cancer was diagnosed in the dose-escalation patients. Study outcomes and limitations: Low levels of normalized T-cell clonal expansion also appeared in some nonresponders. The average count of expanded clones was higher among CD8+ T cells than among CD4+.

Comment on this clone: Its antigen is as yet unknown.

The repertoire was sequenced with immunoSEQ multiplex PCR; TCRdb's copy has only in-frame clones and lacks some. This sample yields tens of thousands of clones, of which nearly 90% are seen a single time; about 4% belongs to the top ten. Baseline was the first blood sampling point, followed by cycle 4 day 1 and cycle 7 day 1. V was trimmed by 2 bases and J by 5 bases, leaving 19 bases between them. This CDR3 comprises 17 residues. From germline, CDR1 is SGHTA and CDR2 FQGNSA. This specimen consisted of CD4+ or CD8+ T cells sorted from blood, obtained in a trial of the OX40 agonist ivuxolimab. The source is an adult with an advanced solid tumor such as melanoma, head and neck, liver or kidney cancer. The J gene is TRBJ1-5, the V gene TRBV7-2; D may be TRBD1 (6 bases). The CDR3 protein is CASSLTGTGASDQPQHF. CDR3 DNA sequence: TGTGCCAGCAGCTTAACAGGGACGGGAGCCAGTGATCAGCCCCAGCATTTT. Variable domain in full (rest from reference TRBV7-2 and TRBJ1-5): GAGVSQSPSNKVTEKGKDVELRCDPISGHTALYWYRQSLGQGLEFLIYFQGNSAPDKSGLPSDRFSAERTGGSVSTLTIQRTQQEDSAVYLCASSLTGTGASDQPQHFGDGTRLSIL.